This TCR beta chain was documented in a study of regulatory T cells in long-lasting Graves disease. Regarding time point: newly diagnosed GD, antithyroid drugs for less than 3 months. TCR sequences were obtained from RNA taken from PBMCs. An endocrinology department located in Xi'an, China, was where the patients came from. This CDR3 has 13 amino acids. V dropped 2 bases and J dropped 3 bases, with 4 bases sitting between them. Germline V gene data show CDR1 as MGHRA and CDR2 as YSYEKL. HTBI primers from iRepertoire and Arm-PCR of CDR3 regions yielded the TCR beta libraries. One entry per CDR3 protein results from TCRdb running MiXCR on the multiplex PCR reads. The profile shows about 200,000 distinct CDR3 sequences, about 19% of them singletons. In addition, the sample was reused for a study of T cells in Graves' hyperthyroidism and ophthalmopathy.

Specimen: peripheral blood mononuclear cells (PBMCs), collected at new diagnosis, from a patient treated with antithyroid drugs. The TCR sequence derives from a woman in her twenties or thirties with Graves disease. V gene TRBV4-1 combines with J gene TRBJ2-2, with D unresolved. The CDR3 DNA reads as TGCGCCAGCAGCCAATCCTACACCGGGGAGCTGTTTTTT. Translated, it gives CASSQSYTGELFF.